One sample yielded the 22 T cell receptor beta chains listed below, sequenced in a study of cytomegalovirus exposure and HLA in healthy donors. PCR was performed using 60 Vbeta and 13 Jbeta primers. Using immunoSEQ multiplex PCR, the repertoire was profiled, and TCRdb retains in-frame clones only, with some absent. The data show approximately 220,000 clones, 60% to 80% seen once. The sequenced sample consisted of PBMCs. The receptor set was obtained from a male donor in good health and CMV-seronegative.

The CDR3 DNA reads TGTGCCTGGAGTGCCAACAGGGGAGGCTATGGCTACACCTTC. Its protein product is CAWSANRGGYGYTF. The genes are TRBV30 and TRBJ1-2; 7 bases line up with TRBD1. The CDR3 is 14 amino acids. After removal of 1 base from V and 4 bases from J, the junction contained 6 bases not matched to a gene. Germline CDR1 reads GTSNPN; CDR2 reads SVGIG (reference sequence).

The chain couples TRBV13 to TRBJ1-1, with unresolved D. CDR1 is PRHDT, CDR2 FYEKMQ, per germline (reference sequence). V lost 8 bases to trimming and J lost 0 bases, with 10 bases between them. This CDR3 spans 13 amino acids. The CDR3 DNA is TGTGCCAGCTCCCGGCGGGTGAACACTGAAGCTTTCTTT. This gives the protein CASSRRVNTEAFF.

The chain combines TRBV19 with TRBJ1-2; no reliable D call. The CDR3 length is 13 residues. V gave up 3 bases and J gave up 7 bases, with 12 bases separating them. The germline V gene encodes CDR1 LNHDA and CDR2 SQIVND (reference sequence). The CDR3 region has the DNA TGTGCCAGTAGTATTGGTTTAGAGCCTGGCTACACCTTC. This translates into CASSIGLEPGYTF. Full variable domain (missing parts from reference TRBV19 and TRBJ1-2): DGGITQSPKYLFRKEGQNVTLSCEQNLNHDAMYWYRQDPGQGLRLIYYSQIVNDFQKGDIAEGYSVSREKKESFPLTVTSAQKNPTAFYLCASSIGLEPGYTFGSGTRLTVV.

The chain combines TRBV28 with TRBJ1-5; 7 bases agree with TRBD1. The length of the CDR3 is 15 residues. V trimming: 6 bases; J trimming: 2 bases; junction bases outside the gene matches: 7. Germline values: CDR1 MDHEN, CDR2 SYDVKM. CDR3 sequence (DNA): TGTGCCAGCAGCGCGGGACAGAGGGGCAATCAGCCCCAGCATTTT. The encoded protein is CASSAGQRGNQPQHF.

The chain recombines TRBV6-6 with TRBJ2-1; D is ambiguous. This CDR3 region has 14 residues. Germline V lookup: CDR1 MNHNY, CDR2 SVGAGI (reference sequence). V lost 2 bases and J lost 0, with 5 bases in between. CDR3 protein: CASSYQVSYNEQFF. The CDR3 DNA follows: TGTGCCAGCAGTTACCAGGTCTCCTACAATGAGCAGTTCTTC.

This sequence joins TRBV6-1 and TRBJ2-7; 9 bases match TRBD1. The length of the CDR3 is 16 residues. In germline, CDR1 is MNHNS, CDR2 SASEGT. Trimming removed 3 bases from V and 1 base from J; junction bases left unmatched: 7. CDR3 in DNA: TGTGCCAGCAGTGATCCGGGACAGGGCCGGTCCTACGAGCAGTACTTC. Amino acids: CASSDPGQGRSYEQYF.

This clone has a single count. The DNA of the CDR3 is TGTGCCAGCAGACCTTCGGGGGTGAGTGGAGCTTTCTTT. Translating it yields CASRPSGVSGAFF. The chain recombines TRBV27 with TRBJ1-1, with D possibly matching TRBD1 (5 bases). Trimming pared 6 bases from V and 10 bases from J, leaving 18 bases between. The V gene's germline CDR1 is MNHEY and CDR2 SMNVEV (reference sequence). The CDR3 totals 13 residues.

The chain employs TRBV4-3 and TRBJ2-7, with D tentatively TRBD1 (6 bases). The CDR3 is 15 residues long. V was pared by 0 bases and J by 1 base, with 10 bases between. Germline V CDR1 and CDR2: LGHNA, YSLEER. CDR3 protein: CASSQDWTASYEQYF. In DNA, the CDR3 is TGCGCCAGCAGCCAAGATTGGACAGCTTCCTACGAGCAGTACTTC.

The chain couples TRBV28 to TRBJ2-5; TRBD1 agrees at 7 bases. The CDR3 covers 14 residues. The V and J ends lost 2 bases and 5 bases, in that order; junction bases with no gene match: 5. Germline V gene data show CDR1 as MDHEN and CDR2 as SYDVKM. CDR3 in DNA: TGTGCCAGCAGTTTACCCGGGACAGAGGAGACCCAGTACTTC. Translation gives CASSLPGTEETQYF.

The rearrangement links TRBV5-1 to TRBJ2-3, with TRBD2 matching 7 bases. Germline assignment: CDR1 SGHRS and CDR2 YFSETQ. The CDR3 is made up of 15 amino acids. V lost 3 bases to trimming and J lost 1 base; unmatched junction nucleotides: 5. The CDR3 reads CASSWQRERTDTQYF. The CDR3 region has the DNA TGCGCCAGCAGCTGGCAGCGGGAACGCACAGATACGCAGTATTTT.

The rearrangement joins TRBV30 to TRBJ1-5; 11 nucleotides align to TRBD1. The CDR3 contains 16 residues. J was trimmed by 7 bases and V by 0 bases; bases with no gene match: 8. In germline, CDR1 is GTSNPN, CDR2 SVGIG (reference sequence). The CDR3 region has the DNA TGTGCCTGGAGTGTTTCCCGGACAGGGGGCAGCCAGCCCCAGCATTTT. Translation: CAWSVSRTGGSQPQHF.

The gene calls are TRBV28 and TRBJ2-7; tentative D call: TRBD1 (5 bases). Germline loops: CDR1 MDHEN, CDR2 SYDVKM. With 4 bases removed from V and 4 bases from J, the gap between germline ends came to 20 bases. This CDR3 contains 16 residues. The CDR3 DNA reads TGTGCCAGCAGTTCACCTCGCCTGACAGTAGGATACGAGCAGTACTTC. This translates into CASSSPRLTVGYEQYF.

The CDR3: CASSPALVEETQYF. CDR3 coding DNA: TGTGCCAGCAGCCCCGCGCTAGTAGAAGAGACCCAGTACTTC. The J gene is TRBJ2-5, the V gene TRBV7-9, with D hard to call. CDR1 SEHNR and CDR2 FQNEAQ come from the germline V gene (reference sequence). V lost 5 bases and J lost 3, with 13 bases in between. The CDR3 contains 14 residues. The variable domain in full, completed from reference TRBV7-9 and TRBJ2-5, reads DTGVSQNPRHKITKRGQNVTFRCDPISEHNRLYWYRQTLGQGPEFLTYFQNEAQLEKSRLLSDRFSAERPKGSFSTLEIQRTEQGDSAMYLCASSPALVEETQYFGPGTRLLVL.

V usage is TRBV28 and J usage is TRBJ1-2, with 7 bases identical to TRBD1. Trimming at V came to 4 bases and at J to 10 bases, leaving 9 bases not matched to a gene. CDR3 length equals 13 residues. Germline values: CDR1 MDHEN, CDR2 SYDVKM. The CDR3 coding sequence is TGTGCCAGCAGTTGGACAGGCTACAATTCCTACACCTTC. This sequence encodes CASSWTGYNSYTF.

The chain carries TRBV7-3 and TRBJ1-1; unclear D gene. Trimming cost V 2 bases and J 8 bases, with 18 bases left between them. Per germline, CDR1 SGHTA and CDR2 FQGTGA. The CDR3 extends over 15 amino acids. The CDR3 nucleotides are TGTGCCAGCAGCTTACCGGCAGGCTCTAAGCCCGAAGCTTTCTTT. Protein product: CASSLPAGSKPEAFF.

The CDR3 DNA is TGTGCCAGTAGTATATCGGCAGGGTCGACTGGAAACACCATATATTTT. Its translation: CASSISAGSTGNTIYF. The chain has TRBV19 and TRBJ1-3; maybe TRBD1 (5 bases). The V end was cut by 2 bases, the J end by 2 bases, with 13 bases between. The germline CDR1 and CDR2 sequences are LNHDA and SQIVND (reference sequence). This CDR3 is 16 amino acids long.

This rearrangement joins TRBV10-3 to TRBJ1-1, with D possibly TRBD1 on 6 matching bases. This CDR3 has 14 residues. Germline values: CDR1 ENHRY, CDR2 SYGVKD. V lost 6 bases and J 5 bases, leaving 16 bases between the germline ends. CDR3 DNA sequence: TGTGCCATCAGCATACAGGGCGCCGCGACTGAAGCTTTCTTT. Translated: CAISIQGAATEAFF.

This clone was observed a handful of times. The rearrangement uses TRBV5-8 and TRBJ2-1; 14 bases fit TRBD2. CDR3 length: 18 residues. The germline V gene has CDR1 SGHTS and CDR2 YDEGEE. V shed 4 bases and J 0 bases; nucleotides not matched to a gene: 6. The CDR3 sequence: CASSSSGTSGSSYNEQFF. The CDR3 region has the DNA TGTGCCAGCAGCAGTTCCGGGACTAGCGGGAGCTCCTACAATGAGCAGTTCTTC.

This clone was picked up a small number of times. The chain is built from TRBV28 and TRBJ2-2; 11 bases line up with TRBD2. Germline V gene sequence: CDR1 MDHEN, CDR2 SYDVKM. V dropped 9 bases and J dropped 4; count of bases not matched to a gene: 16. The CDR3 length is 18 residues. As DNA, the CDR3 is TGTGCCAGTGGGGGTAGCGGGAGGGCCTTTCTCCCCACCGGGGAGCTGTTTTTT. Translating gives CASGGSGRAFLPTGELFF.

Concerning this clone itself: An end of the junction does not agree with germline; a read error may underlie this. This specimen includes other DNA sequences encoding the same CDR3. The chain employs TRBV27 and TRBJ2-7; the D is unclear. The germline CDR1 and CDR2 sequences are MNHEY and SMNVEV (reference sequence). This CDR3 is built from 15 residues. The CDR3 DNA follows: TGTGCCAGCAGTCTATCATCACACAAATCCTACGAGCAGTACTTC. It encodes CASSLSSHKSYEQYF.

The J gene is TRBJ2-7, the V gene TRBV19; 8 bases align to TRBD2. The V segment lost 5 bases and the J segment 2 bases; nucleotides outside the gene matches: 5. CDR1 and CDR2 from the germline V gene are LNHDA and SQIVND (reference sequence). The CDR3 runs to 14 residues. In DNA, the CDR3 is TGTGCCAGTAGTGAGATAGCGGGGCCCTACGAGCAGTACTTC. This translates into CASSEIAGPYEQYF.

The chain is built from TRBV7-9 and TRBJ2-1; D not resolved. CDR3 size: 16 residues. V was cut by 0 bases and J by 4 bases, with 13 bases left in between. Germline V gene sequence: CDR1 SEHNR, CDR2 FQNEAQ (reference sequence). This chain's CDR3 is CASSLALPNPYNEQFF. The CDR3 DNA reads as TGTGCCAGCAGCTTAGCACTCCCAAACCCTTACAATGAGCAGTTCTTC.